This record looks at one T cell receptor (beta chain) sequence and its context. Its antigen has not been determined. From a lookup of the germline V gene, CDR1 and CDR2 are MNHNS and SASEGT. The CDR3, cysteine through phenylalanine, is 15 amino acids long. The coding DNA is unavailable. The sample originates from a study of T cells expressing NK-cell markers (dated by TCRdb to the early 2020s). Regarding the complete study: Three sorted T-cell subsets (CD3+CD56+NKG2C+, CD3+CD56+NKG2C- and CD3+CD56-NKG2C+) from about 8 donors had their TCR beta-chain repertoires profiled. Randomly selected healthy volunteers, three men and five women, were used as the eight sequenced donors. The libraries were sequenced on Illumina HiSeq 2000/2500, MiSeq or NextSeq, producing 2 x 150 bp reads. Among the eight sequenced donors, only one was HCMV-seronegative, while the other seven were HCMV-seropositive. The paper's findings and limits, for the study overall: Whether the expanded NKG2C-expressing T cell clones were specific for HCMV antigens was left unclear. In several donors, the dominant CD3+CD56+NKG2C+ clonotypes were found to rank among the top 10 CD8+ clonotypes and to make up roughly 1.0-7.0% of CD8+ T cells. Those dominant clonotypes were again the most abundant among CD3+CD56-NKG2C+ cells in four donors, at about 25-60.1%.

The sequencing machine was an Illumina HiSeq 2000. 5'RACE template switching, by which a universal primer site and unique molecular identifiers were added, was used to make TCR beta cDNA libraries. Priming for cDNA synthesis came from the TCR beta constant segment, and two successive PCR amplification steps followed. The source study handled its data this way. Reads were demultiplexed and grouped by UMI with MIGEC, and clonotypes were assembled and quantified with MiTCR. To exclude erroneous sequences, any TCR cDNA sequence not supported by at least two reads was discarded. The tcR package was used for downstream repertoire analysis, and clonotypes were matched across fractions by CDR3 nucleotide sequence plus V segment. Antigen specificity was annotated against VDJdb with VDJmatch, allowing one amino acid substitution in CDR3. One entry per CDR3 protein sequence results from the TCRdb reprocessing of the reads, with DNA left out. V and J calls and clone size were set by TCRdb, not the authors. This sample's records show 500,000 to 600,000 distinct CDR3 sequences. The ten largest clones add up to approximately 3.5% of the sample.

HCMV-specific IgG was detected in serum with a commercial ELISA kit to determine HCMV serostatus. Peripheral blood mononuclear cells were isolated from blood by Ficoll density gradient centrifugation. The rearrangement combines TRBV6-1 with TRBJ2-3. Sequencing input: blood T cells: a sorted CD56 or NKG2C T cell subset, CD4+ or CD8+ T cells, or bulk PBMC T cells (not recorded which). The TCR originated in a man aged 18 to 29 in good health. Donor details come from another sample of the same person, matched by shared clones. The CDR3 sequence is CASSPTPGSADTQYF.